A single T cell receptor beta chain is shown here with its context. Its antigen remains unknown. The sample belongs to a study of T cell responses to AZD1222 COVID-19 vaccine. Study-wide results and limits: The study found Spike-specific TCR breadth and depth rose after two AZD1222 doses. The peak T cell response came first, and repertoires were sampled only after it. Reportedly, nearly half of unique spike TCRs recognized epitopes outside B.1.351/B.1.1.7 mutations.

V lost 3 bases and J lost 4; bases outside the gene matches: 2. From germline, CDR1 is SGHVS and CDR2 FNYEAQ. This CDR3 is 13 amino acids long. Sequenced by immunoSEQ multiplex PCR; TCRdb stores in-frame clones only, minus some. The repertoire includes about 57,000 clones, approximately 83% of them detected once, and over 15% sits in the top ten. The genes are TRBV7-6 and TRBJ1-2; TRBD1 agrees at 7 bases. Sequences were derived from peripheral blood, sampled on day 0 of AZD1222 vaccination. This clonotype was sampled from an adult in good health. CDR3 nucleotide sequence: TGTGCCAGCAGCTTCGCAGGGGGCTATGGCTACACCTTC. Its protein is CASSFAGGYGYTF.